What follows describes a single T cell receptor beta chain. Its antigen is undetermined. This entry belongs to a study of shared clonotypes between healthy human individuals. Notes on the study in general: Some naive CD4 clonotypes, 4% to 6%, turned up in common across several donors.

Germline V gene sequence: CDR1 MNHNS, CDR2 SASEGT. CDR3 length: 15 amino acids. Trimming removed 8 bases at V and 6 bases at J, with 21 bases between. Method: immunoSEQ multiplex PCR; TCRdb's copy keeps in-frame clones and lacks some. This table has 2 million to 2.5 million clones, just under 95% appearing once. Sequencing was done on a sample of naive CD4+ T cells from PBMCs. Subset meaning: CD45RA+ positively selected. The V and J genes are TRBV6-1 and TRBJ2-3; TRBD1 might be the D (8 bases). This clonotype was sampled from a young man in good health. Some clones in this sample may be carry-over from other donors' samples. The CDR3 DNA is TGTGCCAGCCGAGTCAGGACAGGGCGGGGGGATACGCAGTATTTT. Translated: CASRVRTGRGDTQYF.